The clone carrying this T cell receptor (beta chain) has a count of ten or more. Unique molecular identifiers were used to barcode this TCRbeta library. MiXCR was run by TCRdb on the PCR reads, yielding one entry per CDR3 protein. The table records about 110,000 distinct CDR3 sequences, 10% of them present only once. Germline values: CDR1 DFQATT, CDR2 SNEGSKA (reference sequence). Trimming pared 0 bases from V and 0 bases from J, leaving 14 bases between. The CDR3 spans 17 residues. This entry belongs to a study of T-cell reconstitution after alpha-beta-depleted transplantation in children. J is TRBJ1-4 and V is TRBV20-1; possibly TRBD1 for D (5 bases). This specimen was PBMCs from the stem cell graft donor, taken from the stem cell graft. The origin of this receptor is a human donor who donated a stem cell graft to a child with acute lymphoblastic leukemia. This CDR3 reads CSARDGQGLPTNEKLFF. The CDR3, as DNA: TGCAGTGCTAGAGATGGGCAGGGACTTCCAACTAATGAAAAACTGTTTTTT.